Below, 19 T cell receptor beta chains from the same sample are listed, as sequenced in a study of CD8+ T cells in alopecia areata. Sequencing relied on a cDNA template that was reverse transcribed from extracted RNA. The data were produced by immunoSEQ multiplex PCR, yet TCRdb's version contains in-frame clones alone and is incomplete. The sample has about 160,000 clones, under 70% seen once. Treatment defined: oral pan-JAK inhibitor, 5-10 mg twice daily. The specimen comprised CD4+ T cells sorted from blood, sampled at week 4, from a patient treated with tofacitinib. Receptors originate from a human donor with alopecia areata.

In DNA form, the CDR3 reads TGCAGCGCGCAGGGTAGCGGCTATGGCTACACCTTC. Translation: CSAQGSGYGYTF. The chain combines TRBV29-1 with TRBJ1-2, with a weak D call TRBD1 (5 bases). The ends were cut back, 7 bases at V and 4 bases at J, with 13 bases in the middle. The CDR3 is 12 amino acids. In germline, CDR1 is SQVTM, CDR2 ANQGSEA.

The CDR3 here is CASSRSPGLAIDEQFF. The CDR3 DNA reads TGCGCCAGCAGCCGGAGTCCGGGACTAGCGATCGATGAGCAGTTCTTC. J is TRBJ2-1 and V is TRBV4-3, with TRBD2 identical over 10 bases. Germline loops: CDR1 LGHNA, CDR2 YSLEER. The CDR3 consists of 16 residues. The ends lost 4 bases at V and 8 bases at J; junction bases unmatched: 11.

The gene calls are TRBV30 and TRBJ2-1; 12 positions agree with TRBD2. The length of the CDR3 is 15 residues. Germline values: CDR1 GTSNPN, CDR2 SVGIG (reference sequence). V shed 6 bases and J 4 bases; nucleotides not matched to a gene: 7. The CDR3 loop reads CACPSGLAGYNEQFF. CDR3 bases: TGTGCCTGCCCCAGTGGACTAGCGGGGTACAATGAGCAGTTCTTC.

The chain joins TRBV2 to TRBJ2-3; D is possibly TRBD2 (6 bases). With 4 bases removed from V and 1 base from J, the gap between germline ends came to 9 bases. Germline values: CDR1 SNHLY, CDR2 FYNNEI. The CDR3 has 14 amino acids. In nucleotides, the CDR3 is TGTGCCAGCAGTGCCCAGCGGGGCACAGATACGCAGTATTTT. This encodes CASSAQRGTDTQYF.

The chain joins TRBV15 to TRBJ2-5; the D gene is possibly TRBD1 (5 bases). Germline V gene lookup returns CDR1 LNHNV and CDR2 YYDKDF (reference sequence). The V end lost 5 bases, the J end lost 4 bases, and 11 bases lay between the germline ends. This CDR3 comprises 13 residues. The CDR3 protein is CATSPRRGETQYF. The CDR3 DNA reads TGTGCCACCAGCCCACGAAGGGGAGAGACCCAGTACTTC.

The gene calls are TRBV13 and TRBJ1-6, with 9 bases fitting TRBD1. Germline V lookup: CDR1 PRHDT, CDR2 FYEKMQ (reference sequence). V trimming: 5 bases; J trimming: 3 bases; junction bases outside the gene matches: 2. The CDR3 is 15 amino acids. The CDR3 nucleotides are TGTGCCAGCAGCCCGGGACAGGGCTATAATTCACCCCTCCACTTT. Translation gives CASSPGQGYNSPLHF.

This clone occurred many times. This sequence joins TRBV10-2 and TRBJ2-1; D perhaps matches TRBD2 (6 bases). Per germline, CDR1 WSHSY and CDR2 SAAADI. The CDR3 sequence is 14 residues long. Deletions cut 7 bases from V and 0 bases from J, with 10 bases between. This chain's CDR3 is CASIGGSSYNEQFF. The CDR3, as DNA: TGCGCCAGCATTGGGGGGAGCTCCTACAATGAGCAGTTCTTC.

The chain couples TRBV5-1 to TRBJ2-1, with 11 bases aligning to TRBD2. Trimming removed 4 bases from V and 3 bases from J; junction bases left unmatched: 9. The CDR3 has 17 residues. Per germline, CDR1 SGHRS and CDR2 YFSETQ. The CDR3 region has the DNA TGCGCCAGCAGCGTGCGATCTAGCGGGGGGAACTACAATGAGCAGTTCTTC. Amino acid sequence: CASSVRSSGGNYNEQFF.

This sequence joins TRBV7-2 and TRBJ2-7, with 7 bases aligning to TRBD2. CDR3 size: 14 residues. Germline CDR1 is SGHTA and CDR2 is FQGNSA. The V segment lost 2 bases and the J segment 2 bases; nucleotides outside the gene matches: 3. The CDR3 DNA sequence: TGTGCCAGCAGCTTAAGTGGACTAGCCTACGAGCAGTACTTC. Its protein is CASSLSGLAYEQYF. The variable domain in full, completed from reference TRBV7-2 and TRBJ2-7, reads GAGVSQSPSNKVTEKGKDVELRCDPISGHTALYWYRQSLGQGLEFLIYFQGNSAPDKSGLPSDRFSAERTGGSVSTLTIQRTQQEDSAVYLCASSLSGLAYEQYFGPGTRLTVT.

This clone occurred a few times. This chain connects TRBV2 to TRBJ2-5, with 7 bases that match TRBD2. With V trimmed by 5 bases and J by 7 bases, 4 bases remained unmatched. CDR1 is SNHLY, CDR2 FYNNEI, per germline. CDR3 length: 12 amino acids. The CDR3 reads CASSSGEGTQYF. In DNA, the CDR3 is TGTGCCAGCAGTAGCGGGGAAGGGACCCAGTACTTC.

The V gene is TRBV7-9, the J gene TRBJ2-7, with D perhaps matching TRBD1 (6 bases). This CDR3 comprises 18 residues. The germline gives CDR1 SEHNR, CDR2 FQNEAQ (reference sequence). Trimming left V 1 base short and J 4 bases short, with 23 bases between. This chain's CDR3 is CASSLDPWTDPHPYEQYF. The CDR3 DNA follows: TGTGCCAGCAGCTTAGACCCCTGGACAGACCCACATCCATACGAGCAGTACTTC.

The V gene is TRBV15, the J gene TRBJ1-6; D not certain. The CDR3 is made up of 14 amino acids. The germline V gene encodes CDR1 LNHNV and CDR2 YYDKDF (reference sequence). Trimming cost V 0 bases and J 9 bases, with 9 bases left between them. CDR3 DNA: TGTGCCACCAGCAGAGATCCCTCTTCTTCACCCCTCCACTTT. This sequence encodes CATSRDPSSSPLHF. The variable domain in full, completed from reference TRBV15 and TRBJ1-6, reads DAMVIQNPRYQVTQFGKPVTLSCSQTLNHNVMYWYQQKSSQAPKLLFHYYDKDFNNEADTPDNFQSRRPNTSFCFLDIRSPGLGDTAMYLCATSRDPSSSPLHFGNGTRLTVT.

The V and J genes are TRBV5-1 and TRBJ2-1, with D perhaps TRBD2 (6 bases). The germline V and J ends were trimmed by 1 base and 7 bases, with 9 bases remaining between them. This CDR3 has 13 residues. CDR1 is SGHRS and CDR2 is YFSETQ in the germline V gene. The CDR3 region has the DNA TGCGCCAGCAGCTTGAACGCGGGGAATGAGCAGTTCTTC. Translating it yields CASSLNAGNEQFF.

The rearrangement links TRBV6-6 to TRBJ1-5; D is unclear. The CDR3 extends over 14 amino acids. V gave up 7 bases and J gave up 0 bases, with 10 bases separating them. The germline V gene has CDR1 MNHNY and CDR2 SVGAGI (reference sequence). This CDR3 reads CASMGSYSNQPQHF. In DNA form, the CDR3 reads TGTGCCAGCATGGGGAGCTATAGCAATCAGCCCCAGCATTTT.

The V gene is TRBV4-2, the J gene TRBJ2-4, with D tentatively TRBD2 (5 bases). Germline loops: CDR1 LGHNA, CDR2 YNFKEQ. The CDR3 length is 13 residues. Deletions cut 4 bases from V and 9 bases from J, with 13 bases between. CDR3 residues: CASSRGLGGIQYF. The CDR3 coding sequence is TGTGCCAGCAGCCGAGGACTGGGCGGCATTCAGTACTTC.

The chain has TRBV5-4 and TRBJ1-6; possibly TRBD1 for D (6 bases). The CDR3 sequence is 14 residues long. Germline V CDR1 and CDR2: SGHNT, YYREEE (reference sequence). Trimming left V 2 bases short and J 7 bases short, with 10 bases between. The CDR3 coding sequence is TGTGCCAGCAGCTTTGGGACACCCAATTCACCCCTCCACTTT. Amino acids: CASSFGTPNSPLHF.

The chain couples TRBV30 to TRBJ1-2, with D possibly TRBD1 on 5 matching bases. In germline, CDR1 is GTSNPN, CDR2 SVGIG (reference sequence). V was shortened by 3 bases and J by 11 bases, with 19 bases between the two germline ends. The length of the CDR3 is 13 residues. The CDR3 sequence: CAWSGSGRDRYTF. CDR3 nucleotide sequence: TGTGCCTGGAGCGGCAGTGGTCGGGACCGGTACACCTTC.

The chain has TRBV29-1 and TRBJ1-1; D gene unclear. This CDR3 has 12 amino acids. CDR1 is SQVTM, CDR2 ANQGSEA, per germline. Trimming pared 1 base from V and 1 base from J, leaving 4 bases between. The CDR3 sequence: CSVEGPNTEAFF. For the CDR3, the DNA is TGCAGCGTTGAAGGGCCGAACACTGAAGCTTTCTTT.

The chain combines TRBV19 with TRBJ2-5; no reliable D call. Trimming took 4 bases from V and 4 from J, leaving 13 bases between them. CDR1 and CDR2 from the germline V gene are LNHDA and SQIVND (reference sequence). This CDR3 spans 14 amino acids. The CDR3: CASSRVFTLETQYF. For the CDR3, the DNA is TGTGCCAGTAGTAGGGTGTTTACGCTAGAGACCCAGTACTTC.